Following are 3 T cell receptor beta chains from one sample sequenced in a study of shared clonotypes between healthy human individuals. Selected positively for CCR7 and CD45RO-negative, naive CD8 cells excluded terminally differentiated effector memory CD45RA+ cells. Only in-frame clones appear in the TCRdb table, and some are missing; sequencing was by immunoSEQ multiplex PCR. Found here are around 2,000,000 clones, approximately 95% of them singletons; the top ten hold more than 0.95%. Sequencing used naive CD8+ T cells sorted from blood. The receptors here all came from a man aged 18 to 30 in good health.

The CDR3 bases are TGTGCCAGCAGTTATGGTCCTCCCCACTATGGCTACACCTTC. Translated: CASSYGPPHYGYTF. The V call is TRBV6-5, the J call TRBJ1-2; D remains ambiguous. The CDR3 length is 14 residues. With 3 bases removed from V and 3 bases from J, the gap between germline ends came to 11 bases. The germline V gene has CDR1 MNHEY and CDR2 SVGAGI.

This clone was picked up a small number of times. The chain recombines TRBV18 with TRBJ2-5, with TRBD1 identical over 10 bases. Germline V gene lookup returns CDR1 KGHSH and CDR2 LQKENI. V dropped 4 bases and J dropped 5; count of bases not matched to a gene: 1. CDR3 length equals 13 residues. CDR3 sequence reads: CASSRGQGETQYF. As DNA, the CDR3 is TGTGCCAGCTCACGGGGACAGGGGGAGACCCAGTACTTC. Full variable domain (missing parts from reference TRBV18 and TRBJ2-5): NAGVMQNPRHLVRRRGQEARLRCSPMKGHSHVYWYRQLPEEGLKFMVYLQKENIIDESGMPKERFSAEFPKEGPSILRIQQVVRGDSAAYFCASSRGQGETQYFGPGTRLLVL.

The chain recombines TRBV4-1 with TRBJ1-2; D remains ambiguous. This CDR3 contains 18 residues. In germline, CDR1 is MGHRA, CDR2 YSYEKL. Trimming removed 6 bases from V and 3 bases from J, with 26 bases in between. Written as DNA, the CDR3 is TGCGCCAGCAGGGGCAAACGAGTAGGCCACCAAGTGGACTATGGCTACACCTTC. It yields the protein CASRGKRVGHQVDYGYTF.